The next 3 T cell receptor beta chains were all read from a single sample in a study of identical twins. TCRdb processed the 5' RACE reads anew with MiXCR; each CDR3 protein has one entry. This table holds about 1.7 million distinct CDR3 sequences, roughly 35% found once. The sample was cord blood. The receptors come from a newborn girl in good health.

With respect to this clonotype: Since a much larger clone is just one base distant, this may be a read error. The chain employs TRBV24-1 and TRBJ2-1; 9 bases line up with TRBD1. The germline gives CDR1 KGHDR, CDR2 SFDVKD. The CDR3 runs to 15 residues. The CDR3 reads CATSDTGGSYNERFF. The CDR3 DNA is TGTGCCACCAGTGATACAGGGGGCTCCTACAATGAGCGGTTCTTC.

For the CDR3, the DNA is TGTGCCAGCAGCTCGCTCCGGGACAGGGTAATCACCCTCCACTTT. It translates to CASSSLRDRVITLHF. V and J are TRBV11-2 and TRBJ1-6; TRBD1 matches at 9 bases. The V gene's germline CDR1 is SGHAT and CDR2 FQNNGV. There are 15 residues in the CDR3. Trimming took 4 bases from V and 14 from J; bases not matched to a gene: 12.

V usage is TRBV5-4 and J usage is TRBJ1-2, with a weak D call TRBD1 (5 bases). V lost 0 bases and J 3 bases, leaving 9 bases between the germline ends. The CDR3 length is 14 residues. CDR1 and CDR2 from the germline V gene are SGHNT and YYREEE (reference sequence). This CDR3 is CASSLEGVYYGYTF. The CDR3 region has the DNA TGTGCCAGCAGCTTGGAAGGGGTTTACTATGGCTACACCTTC.